Each of the 20 T cell receptor beta chains below was sequenced from the same sample in a study of T cells in Graves' hyperthyroidism and ophthalmopathy. It was RNA transcripts that yielded the amplified TCR beta CDR3 regions. Using the HTBI primer set, a first-round RT-PCR was run on the TCR CDR3. Using its own MiXCR run on the multiplex PCR reads, TCRdb lists one record per CDR3 protein. The sample lists 650,000 to 700,000 distinct CDR3 sequences; roughly 17% were seen once. The source material was blood. The receptors originated from a man aged 45-65 years with Graves' hyperthyroidism.

The rearrangement uses TRBV5-1 and TRBJ2-1; possible D gene TRBD2, 6 bases. V was shortened by 2 bases and J by 3 bases, with 15 bases between the two germline ends. This CDR3 contains 16 residues. CDR1 SGHRS and CDR2 YFSETQ come from the germline V gene. This chain's CDR3 is CASSFESRDLYNEQFF. In DNA, the CDR3 is TGCGCCAGCAGCTTTGAATCGCGGGACCTCTACAATGAGCAGTTCTTC.

Of note for this clonotype: A much larger clone lies a single base off, so this may be a read error. This chain connects TRBV7-8 to TRBJ2-7, with D unclear. Germline-derived CDR1 and CDR2 are SGHVS and FQNEAQ. The CDR3 consists of 14 residues. CDR3 amino acids: CTSSLDLTTYEQYF. CDR3 sequence (DNA): TGTACCAGCAGCTTAGATCTCACGACCTACGAGCAGTACTTC. Full variable domain (rest looked up from reference TRBV7-8 and TRBJ2-7): GAGVSQSPRYKVAKRGQDVALRCDPISGHVSLFWYQQALGQGPEFLTYFQNEAQLDKSGLPSDRFFAERPEGSVSTLKIQRTQQEDSAVYLCTSSLDLTTYEQYFGPGTRLTVT.

This clonotype was picked up many times. This chain connects TRBV7-9 to TRBJ2-5; D is possibly TRBD2 (6 bases). The V end lost 5 bases, the J end lost 7 bases, and 17 bases lay between the germline ends. Looked up from germline, CDR1 is SEHNR and CDR2 is FQNEAQ (reference sequence). The CDR3 extends over 14 amino acids. The CDR3 is CASSPGTAFGTQYF. The CDR3 DNA sequence: TGTGCCAGCAGCCCCGGGACTGCCTTTGGGACCCAGTACTTC.

As to this clonotype: Possible read error: a much larger clone is one base away. CDR3 DNA: TGTGCCAGCTCACTATTAGAACAGGGTTCCGGAAACACCATATATTTT. Protein product: CASSLLEQGSGNTIYF. The V gene is TRBV18, the J gene TRBJ1-3; tentative D call: TRBD1 (6 bases). The germline V gene encodes CDR1 KGHSH and CDR2 LQKENI. The V end lost 4 bases, the J end lost 4 bases, and 17 bases lay between the germline ends. The CDR3 length is 16 residues.

The chain joins TRBV4-3 to TRBJ2-2; D gene unclear. The ends were cut back, 1 base at V and 0 bases at J, with 9 bases in the middle. The CDR3 sequence is 16 residues long. The germline V gene encodes CDR1 LGHNA and CDR2 YSLEER. CDR3 in amino acids: CASSQGRAANTGELFF. For the CDR3, the DNA is TGCGCCAGCAGCCAAGGTCGGGCTGCGAACACCGGGGAGCTGTTTTTT.

Remarks on this clonotype: This may be a read error: a much more frequent sequence differs by one nucleotide. Here the CDR3 reads CASIRGTNTEAFF. The CDR3 DNA reads as TGTGCCAGTATTCGGGGGACGAACACTGAAGCTTTCTTT. The chain employs TRBV19 and TRBJ1-1; D is perhaps TRBD1 (5 bases). Trimming removed 7 bases at V and 1 base at J, with 10 bases between. Germline-derived CDR1 and CDR2 are LNHDA and SQIVND (reference sequence). CDR3 length: 13 residues.

This clonotype was found a few times. The chain has TRBV20-1 and TRBJ2-1; 11 bases match TRBD2. Trimming removed 0 bases from V and 8 bases from J; junction bases left unmatched: 6. CDR3 size: 15 residues. Germline CDR1 reads DFQATT; CDR2 reads SNEGSKA (reference sequence). The CDR3 coding sequence is TGCAGTGCTAGAGATCTACTAGCGGGAGTGGATGAGCAGTTCTTC. Translation gives CSARDLLAGVDEQFF.

This clonotype has just a few counts. This chain uses TRBV7-9 with TRBJ2-1; 7 bases align to TRBD2. Germline lookup yields CDR1 SEHNR and CDR2 FQNEAQ (reference sequence). The V and J ends lost 0 bases and 2 bases, in that order; junction bases with no gene match: 4. The CDR3 runs 16 residues. CDR3: CASSLAGREPYNEQFF. The CDR3 DNA is TGTGCCAGCAGCTTAGCCGGGCGGGAGCCCTACAATGAGCAGTTCTTC.

Worth noting for this clonotype: As the CDR3 is not closed by the conserved phenylalanine or tryptophan, this likely results from a read error. The rearrangement joins TRBV30 to TRBJ1-3; D uncertain. The CDR3 covers 16 residues. Germline CDR1 is GTSNPN and CDR2 is SVGIG (reference sequence). Written as DNA, the CDR3 is TGTGCGGGAGACGACAAGAAGGGCGCGTCTGGAAACACCATATATCTT. Residues: CAGDDKKGASGNTIYL.

This clonotype was seen many times. The rearrangement uses TRBV6-1 and TRBJ1-1, with 10 positions matching TRBD1. The CDR3 spans 15 residues. The J segment lost 2 bases and the V segment lost 1 base, leaving 1 base of the junction unmatched. Per the germline V gene, CDR1 is MNHNS and CDR2 is SASEGT. The CDR3 DNA reads as TGTGCCAGCAGTGAAGGACAGGGGGCTAACACTGAAGCTTTCTTT. Translated, it gives CASSEGQGANTEAFF.

The genes are TRBV29-1 and TRBJ1-4, with no clear D. Germline CDR1 and CDR2: SQVTM and ANQGSEA. CDR3 size: 14 residues. V lost 5 bases to trimming and J lost 8 bases, with 18 bases between them. Here the CDR3 reads CSVIPPEGGEKLFF. Written as DNA, the CDR3 is TGCAGCGTTATCCCGCCAGAGGGTGGAGAAAAACTGTTTTTT.

This clonotype was found a few times. The rearrangement links TRBV6-2 or TRBV6-3 to TRBJ1-6, with D possibly being TRBD1 (5 bases). The V gene lost 10 bases and the J gene lost 0 bases, with 19 bases spanning the gap. CDR1 and CDR2 (germline): MNHEY, SVGEGT. The CDR3 runs 17 residues. CDR3: CATSRGHHFSYNSPLHF. The CDR3 coding sequence is TGTGCCACCTCCCGAGGACACCACTTCTCCTATAATTCACCCCTCCACTTT.

This clonotype was counted many times. The chain combines TRBV28 with TRBJ1-1, with unresolved D. The germline V gene has CDR1 MDHEN and CDR2 SYDVKM. V was clipped by 2 bases and J by 5 bases, with 12 bases between them. The CDR3 has 14 residues. CDR3 protein: CASSLGGSGTEAFF. The CDR3 DNA sequence: TGTGCCAGCAGTTTAGGAGGGAGCGGGACTGAAGCTTTCTTT.

The chain carries TRBV5-6 and TRBJ2-6; D is perhaps TRBD2 (6 bases). Per germline, CDR1 SGHDT and CDR2 YYEEEE. V was shortened by 4 bases and J by 3 bases, with 14 bases between the two germline ends. There are 16 residues in the CDR3. CDR3 protein: CASSRWDSSGANVLTF. The CDR3 DNA is TGTGCCAGCAGCCGATGGGACTCCAGTGGGGCCAACGTCCTGACTTTC.

This clonotype came up many times. CDR3 in DNA: TGTGCCAGCAGTCCAACCCCAGCGGGAGGATCCAGGCAGTACTTC. Its protein is CASSPTPAGGSRQYF. The V and J genes are TRBV7-9 and TRBJ2-7, with TRBD2 identical over 9 bases. This CDR3 is built from 15 residues. Per the germline V gene, CDR1 is SEHNR and CDR2 is FQNEAQ (reference sequence). Unmatched junction bases numbered 15, after V lost 6 bases and J lost 9 bases.

This clonotype was detected many times. This chain connects TRBV7-8 to TRBJ1-3, with TRBD1 matching over 7 bases. Germline-derived CDR1 and CDR2 are SGHVS and FQNEAQ. The CDR3 totals 14 residues. The trim removed 5 bases at V and 3 bases at J, leaving 4 bases unmatched. The DNA of the CDR3 is TGTGCCAGCAGCGGCAGGGGGAGTGGAAACACCATATATTTT. It encodes CASSGRGSGNTIYF. Looking up the rest from reference TRBV7-8 and TRBJ1-3 gives the full variable domain: GAGVSQSPRYKVAKRGQDVALRCDPISGHVSLFWYQQALGQGPEFLTYFQNEAQLDKSGLPSDRFFAERPEGSVSTLKIQRTQQEDSAVYLCASSGRGSGNTIYFGEGSWLTVV.

This clonotype has ten or more counts. This chain joins TRBV2 and TRBJ2-7; 14 nucleotides align to TRBD2. V shed 1 base and J 4 bases; nucleotides not matched to a gene: 3. The CDR3 runs to 16 residues. Germline V gene lookup returns CDR1 SNHLY and CDR2 FYNNEI. The CDR3 protein is CASSEGLAGGMYEQYF. The CDR3 DNA is TGTGCCAGCAGTGAAGGACTAGCGGGAGGGATGTACGAGCAGTACTTC.

This clonotype was recorded many times. The chain combines TRBV24-1 with TRBJ2-1; TRBD1 matches at 10 bases. Per the germline V gene, CDR1 is KGHDR and CDR2 is SFDVKD. CDR3 length: 14 amino acids. With V trimmed by 0 bases and J by 8 bases, 0 bases remained unmatched. This CDR3 reads CATSDLGQGDEQFF. The CDR3 bases are TGTGCCACCAGTGATTTGGGACAGGGGGATGAGCAGTTCTTC.

This rearrangement joins TRBV24-1 to TRBJ2-5; D is perhaps TRBD1 (5 bases). CDR3 length: 15 residues. V was trimmed by 4 bases and J by 0 bases, leaving 11 bases between them. Per the germline V gene, CDR1 is KGHDR and CDR2 is SFDVKD. The CDR3 coding sequence is TGTGCCACCAGTGAGCTAGTGGACAACCAAGAGACCCAGTACTTC. It codes for CATSELVDNQETQYF.

This clonotype was recorded at least ten times. The rearrangement uses TRBV28 and TRBJ2-1, with D unclear. Per the germline V gene, CDR1 is MDHEN and CDR2 is SYDVKM. V was pared by 6 bases and J by 2 bases, with 20 bases between. The CDR3 has 17 amino acids. CDR3 residues: CASSRILGTNTYNEQFF. In DNA, the CDR3 is TGTGCCAGCAGCCGTATTTTGGGTACCAATACCTACAATGAGCAGTTCTTC.